One sample yielded the 27 T cell receptor beta chains listed below, sequenced in a study of identical twins listed by TCRdb under 2016. Libraries came from 5' RACE. Sequencing instrument: Illumina HiSeq 2000. TCRdb passed the public sequencing reads through fastp at Q25 and MiXCR, retaining productive beta sequences. One record per CDR3 amino acid sequence lists the most common genes and DNA. A total of about 100,000 distinct CDR3 sequences appear in this sample, 5.9% of them only once. The ten largest clones represent roughly 12% of the sample. Source material: memory T cells sorted from blood. The cell subset or site label of this sample denotes: CD45RO+ enriched T cells. These receptors all come from a woman between 45 and 60 years old in good health.

This clonotype was found many times. The chain combines TRBV20-1 with TRBJ2-5; D is unclear. CDR3 length equals 12 residues. The V gene lost 3 bases and the J gene lost 5 bases, with 10 bases spanning the gap. In germline, CDR1 is DFQATT, CDR2 SNEGSKA (reference sequence). CDR3 nucleotides: TGCAGTGCTAGGGCCAGTGGGGAGACCCAGTACTTC. Its protein product is CSARASGETQYF.

This clonotype was counted many times. This chain joins TRBV13 and TRBJ1-1; tentatively, D is TRBD1 (5 bases). CDR1 and CDR2 from the germline V gene are PRHDT and FYEKMQ (reference sequence). Trimming took off 6 bases at V and 7 bases at J, with 9 bases between the two ends. This CDR3 spans 11 amino acids. CDR3 in amino acids: CASRGDGEAFF. Here the CDR3 DNA reads TGTGCCAGCAGGGGGGACGGTGAAGCTTTCTTT.

The rearrangement uses TRBV6-1 and TRBJ2-4, with D perhaps TRBD1 (6 bases). Germline CDR1 and CDR2: MNHNS and SASEGT. Trimming pared 6 bases from V and 9 bases from J, leaving 15 bases between. The CDR3 is 13 residues long. The CDR3 bases are TGTGCCAGCAGAGTACAGGGCGTTGGCATTCAGTACTTC. It is translated as CASRVQGVGIQYF.

Here the CDR3 reads CASTPQAPYEQFF. CDR3 in DNA: TGTGCCAGCACCCCTCAGGCCCCCTATGAGCAGTTCTTC. This sequence joins TRBV2 and TRBJ2-1; D unclear. V was shortened by 7 bases and J by 8 bases, with 15 bases between the two germline ends. This CDR3 is built from 13 residues. Germline V gene lookup returns CDR1 SNHLY and CDR2 FYNNEI.

This clonotype appeared many times. The rearrangement uses TRBV24-1 and TRBJ2-1; the match to TRBD2 covers 12 bases. Trimming cost V 4 bases and J 6 bases; bases outside gene matches: 9. Germline V gene sequence: CDR1 KGHDR, CDR2 SFDVKD. The CDR3 totals 17 residues. The CDR3 protein is CATSDQTSGSTGNEQFF. CDR3 DNA sequence: TGTGCCACCAGTGACCAGACTAGCGGGAGCACAGGCAATGAGCAGTTCTTC.

The V and J genes are TRBV6-1 and TRBJ2-7; TRBD1 aligns across 7 bases. The CDR3 has 16 amino acids. CDR1 MNHNS and CDR2 SASEGT come from the germline V gene. The V gene end was trimmed by 5 bases and the J gene end by 3 bases; junction bases not matched to a gene: 13. The CDR3 bases are TGTGCCAGCAGTAGCTTAGACAGGGCCGAGAGCTACGAGCAGTACGTC. This codes for CASSSLDRAESYEQYV.

The V call is TRBV5-1, the J call TRBJ2-2; D unresolved. V was pared by 2 bases and J by 4 bases, with 6 bases between. The CDR3 has 13 amino acids. The germline V gene has CDR1 SGHRS and CDR2 YFSETQ. The CDR3 sequence is CASSFKVTGELFF. CDR3 nucleotides: TGCGCCAGCAGCTTTAAAGTCACCGGGGAGCTGTTTTTT.

The sample holds many counts of this clonotype. This sequence joins TRBV4-1 and TRBJ1-2, with D perhaps TRBD1 (6 bases). The germline gives CDR1 MGHRA, CDR2 YSYEKL. CDR3 size: 16 residues. V lost 1 base to trimming and J lost 4 bases, with 16 bases between them. In nucleotides, the CDR3 is TGCGCCAGCAGCCAAGCGTTCATGGGGACAATCTATGGCTACACCTTC. It encodes CASSQAFMGTIYGYTF.

This clonotype was seen many times. This chain connects TRBV19 to TRBJ2-7; maybe TRBD1 (5 bases). The CDR3 is 13 residues long. Germline V gene lookup returns CDR1 LNHDA and CDR2 SQIVND (reference sequence). Trimming removed 6 bases from V and 6 bases from J, with 15 bases in between. DNA of the CDR3: TGTGCCAGTAGCCCCCTTGGCAGGGCCGAGCAGTACTTC. Protein sequence: CASSPLGRAEQYF.

This clonotype was recorded many times. The chain couples TRBV30 to TRBJ2-3; 7 positions match TRBD2. This CDR3 has 12 amino acids. From germline, CDR1 is GTSNPN and CDR2 SVGIG (reference sequence). The J segment lost 0 bases and the V segment lost 8 bases, leaving 2 bases of the junction unmatched. This CDR3 reads CAGGGSTDTQYF. The CDR3 nucleotides are TGTGCCGGCGGGGGTAGCACAGATACGCAGTATTTT.

On this clonotype: Given a much more abundant clone one base away, this may be a read error. This chain links TRBV6-5 with TRBJ2-5, with 7 bases that match TRBD2. This CDR3 has 11 residues. Looked up from germline, CDR1 is MNHEY and CDR2 is SVGAGI. CDR3 amino acids: CTSGDQETQYF. The CDR3 DNA reads as TGTACCAGCGGGGATCAAGAGACCCAGTACTTC.

This clonotype was seen ten or more times. The chain couples TRBV7-9 to TRBJ2-5, with 8 bases identical to TRBD2. V lost 4 bases to trimming and J lost 5 bases; unmatched junction nucleotides: 6. In germline, CDR1 is SEHNR, CDR2 FQNEAQ (reference sequence). The CDR3 has 14 amino acids. In nucleotides, the CDR3 is TGTGCCAGCAGCTCCGCGGGAGGATTGGAGACCCAGTACTTC. Translating it yields CASSSAGGLETQYF.

The J gene is TRBJ1-4, the V gene TRBV20-1, with a tentative D call TRBD1 (5 bases). Germline CDR1 DFQATT, CDR2 SNEGSKA (reference sequence). Between the trimmed V and J ends, which lost 0 bases and 4 bases, there was a span of 6 bases. CDR3 length: 13 residues. The CDR3 region has the DNA TGCAGTGCTAGAGACAGGGTTAATGAAAAACTGTTTTTT. Translation gives CSARDRVNEKLFF.

In its sample, this clonotype was seen a few times. This rearrangement joins TRBV5-6 to TRBJ1-1, with a possible D match to TRBD1 (5 bases). The germline gives CDR1 SGHDT, CDR2 YYEEEE. Trimming left V 0 bases short and J 5 bases short, with 11 bases between. CDR3 length equals 14 residues. The CDR3 DNA reads TGTGCCAGCAGCTTGGCTTCGGGGCGGACTGAAGCTTTCTTT. Residues: CASSLASGRTEAFF.

This clonotype was counted ten times or more. This chain connects TRBV5-1 to TRBJ2-5; possibly TRBD1 for D (5 bases). Per the germline V gene, CDR1 is SGHRS and CDR2 is YFSETQ. This CDR3 comprises 15 residues. V was cut by 0 bases and J by 7 bases, with 16 bases left in between. The DNA of the CDR3 is TGCGCCAGCAGCTTGGGTGGCACGTCCCAGGGGACCCAGTACTTC. The encoded protein is CASSLGGTSQGTQYF.

This clonotype was found a few times. CDR3 DNA sequence: TGCGCCAGCAGGCAGGGTTCCGGACAGATCGGGGAGCTGTTTTTT. This translates into CASRQGSGQIGELFF. The V call is TRBV5-1, the J call TRBJ2-2; D might be TRBD1 (6 bases). Germline CDR1 is SGHRS and CDR2 is YFSETQ. V was pared by 5 bases and J by 7 bases, with 18 bases between. The length of the CDR3 is 15 residues. The full variable domain, rest sourced from reference TRBV5-1 and TRBJ2-2, is KAGVTQTPRYLIKTRGQQVTLSCSPISGHRSVSWYQQTPGQGLQFLFEYFSETQRNKGNFPGRFSGRQFSNSRSEMNVSTLELGDSALYLCASRQGSGQIGELFFGEGSRLTVL.

This clonotype showed up many times. This chain uses TRBV11-2 with TRBJ1-4, with a weak D call TRBD1 (5 bases). The V and J ends lost 6 bases and 5 bases respectively, with 13 bases between them. Germline V lookup: CDR1 SGHAT, CDR2 FQNNGV. The CDR3 has 14 amino acids. For the CDR3, the DNA is TGTGCCAGCAGTTTATCCAGGGTGAATGAAAAACTGTTTTTT. Amino acids: CASSLSRVNEKLFF. Variable domain in full (rest from reference TRBV11-2 and TRBJ1-4): EAGVAQSPRYKIIEKRQSVAFWCNPISGHATLYWYQQILGQGPKLLIQFQNNGVVDDSQLPKDRFSAERLKGVDSTLKIQPAKLEDSAVYLCASSLSRVNEKLFFGSGTQLSVL.

This clonotype was recorded many times. The V and J genes are TRBV27 and TRBJ2-7, with no clear D. The V end lost 4 bases, the J end lost 3 bases, and 10 bases lay between the germline ends. The CDR3 loop spans 13 amino acids. CDR1 is MNHEY, CDR2 SMNVEV, per germline (reference sequence). In DNA form, the CDR3 reads TGTGCCAGCAGTTGGTTGGCAGACTACGAGCAGTACGTC. This sequence encodes CASSWLADYEQYV.

This clonotype was picked up many times. The chain couples TRBV27 to TRBJ2-2, with D hard to call. V lost 5 bases, J lost 6 bases, and 10 bases lay in between. The V gene's germline CDR1 is MNHEY and CDR2 SMNVEV (reference sequence). The CDR3 runs to 13 residues. CDR3: CASSPKGPGELFF. CDR3 DNA: TGTGCCAGCAGTCCTAAAGGGCCCGGGGAGCTGTTTTTT.

This clonotype has at least ten counts. This chain's CDR3 is CSARVGTPSSYNSPLHF. The CDR3, as DNA: TGCAGTGCTAGAGTTGGGACCCCAAGCTCCTATAATTCACCCCTCCACTTT. The rearrangement uses TRBV20-1 and TRBJ1-6; tentative D call: TRBD1 (5 bases). Trimming cost V 1 base and J 0 bases, with 13 bases left between them. This CDR3 has 17 amino acids. Germline V gives CDR1 DFQATT, CDR2 SNEGSKA (reference sequence).

This chain joins TRBV24-1 and TRBJ2-6; 10 nucleotides align to TRBD1. The CDR3 is made up of 17 amino acids. Germline V gene data show CDR1 as KGHDR and CDR2 as SFDVKD. V shed 6 bases, J shed 3 bases, and the junction held 7 bases outside the gene matches. The CDR3 coding sequence is TGTGCCACCAGTACCGGGACAGGGGTTTTTGGGGCCAACGTCCTGACTTTC. Translated: CATSTGTGVFGANVLTF.

The chain couples TRBV5-1 to TRBJ1-5; D call uncertain. The V and J ends lost 0 bases and 7 bases respectively, with 14 bases between them. The CDR3 has 15 residues. Germline V gene data show CDR1 as SGHRS and CDR2 as YFSETQ. CDR3 DNA: TGCGCCAGCAGCTTGGCTGGGGTAGGGTACCAGCCCCAGCATTTT. Its translation: CASSLAGVGYQPQHF.

This clonotype was seen at least ten times. The gene calls are TRBV28 and TRBJ2-5; the D gene is possibly TRBD2 (7 bases). The ends were cut back, 7 bases at V and 1 base at J, with 10 bases in the middle. The CDR3 contains 13 residues. Germline CDR1 MDHEN, CDR2 SYDVKM. The CDR3 DNA reads TGTGCCAGCATAAGGGGGGGCCAAGAGACCCAGTACTTC. Translated: CASIRGGQETQYF.

This clonotype was detected a few times. The rearrangement uses TRBV30 and TRBJ2-7; D is possibly TRBD1 or TRBD2 (5 bases each). V lost 3 bases, J lost 6 bases, and 12 bases lay in between. The CDR3 is 12 residues long. CDR1 GTSNPN and CDR2 SVGIG come from the germline V gene (reference sequence). In DNA, the CDR3 is TGTGCCTGGAGAAAAATTGGGGGCGAGCAGTACTTC. Protein sequence: CAWRKIGGEQYF.

This clonotype has a count of ten or more. The CDR3 DNA is TGTGCCAGTTGGATTGACAGTTCTTACGAGCAGTACTTC. As protein: CASWIDSSYEQYF. The chain has TRBV7-9 and TRBJ2-7; TRBD1 might be the D (5 bases). Trimming pared 9 bases from V and 4 bases from J, leaving 16 bases between. CDR3 length: 13 amino acids. CDR1 is SEHNR and CDR2 is FQNEAQ in the germline V gene (reference sequence).

This clonotype occurred many times. V usage is TRBV6-2 or TRBV6-3 and J usage is TRBJ2-2, with no clear D. The germline gives CDR1 MNHEY, CDR2 SVGEGT. The CDR3 loop spans 13 amino acids. Trimming pared 0 bases from V and 3 bases from J, leaving 2 bases between. DNA for the CDR3: TGTGCCAGCAGTTACTCCCACACCGGGGAGCTGTTTTTT. Its translation: CASSYSHTGELFF.

The sample holds many counts of this clonotype. V usage is TRBV7-9 and J usage is TRBJ1-2, with D hard to call. CDR3 length: 12 amino acids. Trimming left V 3 bases short and J 6 bases short, with 8 bases between. Looked up from germline, CDR1 is SEHNR and CDR2 is FQNEAQ (reference sequence). The CDR3 DNA sequence: TGTGCCAGCAGCTTTAATAGGGATGGCTACACCTTC. It translates to CASSFNRDGYTF.